These 14 T cell receptor beta chains were sequenced from one sample in a study of molecular identifiers for immune sequencing clone quantification. Each CDR3 protein gets one entry after TCRdb re-called the PCR reads with MiXCR. The sample has fewer than 350,000 distinct CDR3 sequences, about a fifth seen once. The sample was naive CD8+ T cells from blood, with Jurkat cell RNA spiked in. Subset of the sample: FACS-sorted CD8+CD4-CCR7+CD45RA+ naive T cells. The receptors derive from a human donor in good health. Some libraries in this study had Jurkat cell RNA spiked in.

The chain has TRBV7-9 and TRBJ2-1; 7 bases fit TRBD1. The CDR3 is made up of 15 amino acids. Germline V lookup: CDR1 SEHNR, CDR2 FQNEAQ (reference sequence). V gave up 5 bases and J gave up 9 bases; unmatched junction bases: 13. The CDR3 region has the DNA TGTGCCAGCAGCCTCCACAGGGGAGCGCTTGCTGAGCAGTTCTTC. Protein: CASSLHRGALAEQFF.

In its sample, this clonotype was seen many times. The chain employs TRBV28 and TRBJ2-2, with TRBD1 matching 8 bases. The CDR3 is made up of 14 amino acids. Germline CDR1 reads MDHEN; CDR2 reads SYDVKM. Trimming removed 4 bases from V and 7 bases from J; junction bases left unmatched: 5. The CDR3 sequence is CASSSYRGIGELFF. The CDR3 coding sequence is TGTGCCAGCAGTTCATACAGGGGGATCGGGGAGCTGTTTTTT. Based on the CDR3 plus reference TRBV28 and TRBJ2-2, the full variable domain is DVKVTQSSRYLVKRTGEKVFLECVQDMDHENMFWYRQDPGLGLRLIYFSYDVKMKEKGDIPEGYSVSREKKERFSLILESASTNQTSMYLCASSSYRGIGELFFGEGSRLTVL.

This clonotype occurred many times. The genes are TRBV29-1 and TRBJ2-7; D is unresolved. Germline lookup yields CDR1 SQVTM and CDR2 ANQGSEA. This CDR3 comprises 14 residues. The V and J ends lost 7 bases and 0 bases respectively, with 16 bases between them. The DNA of the CDR3 is TGCAGCGCCGAAAATGTAGAAGACTCCTACGAGCAGTACTTC. The encoded protein is CSAENVEDSYEQYF.

This clonotype was picked up many times. As DNA, the CDR3 is TGTGCCAGCGAAACAGGGATGGGCGAGCAGTACTTC. Its protein product is CASETGMGEQYF. V usage is TRBV2 and J usage is TRBJ2-7; possible D gene TRBD1, 6 bases. Germline V gene sequence: CDR1 SNHLY, CDR2 FYNNEI. Trimming stripped 8 bases from V and 6 bases from J, with 14 bases between. This CDR3 contains 12 residues.

The count of this clonotype is one. A much larger clone lies one base from this, so it may be a read error. In DNA form, the CDR3 reads TGTGCCAGCAGACACGGCCCCTTACTTAGCAATCAGCCCCAGCATTTT. Its protein is CASRHGPLLSNQPQHF. The J gene is TRBJ1-5, the V gene TRBV5-5, with D unclear. The V end was cut by 5 bases, the J end by 0 bases, with 15 bases between. The CDR3 has 16 residues. Per germline, CDR1 SGHKS and CDR2 YYEKEE (reference sequence). Together with reference TRBV5-5 and TRBJ1-5, the CDR3 gives the full variable domain: DAGVTQSPTHLIKTRGQQVTLRCSPISGHKSVSWYQQVLGQGPQFIFQYYEKEERGRGNFPDRFSARQFPNYSSELNVNALLLGDSALYLCASRHGPLLSNQPQHFGDGTRLSIL.

This clonotype was seen only a few times. V and J are TRBV20-1 and TRBJ2-2; possible D gene TRBD1, 5 bases. Germline loops: CDR1 DFQATT, CDR2 SNEGSKA (reference sequence). CDR3 length: 13 residues. V gave up 0 bases and J gave up 6 bases, with 8 bases separating them. CDR3 DNA sequence: TGCAGTGCTAGAGATTTAGGGGCCGGGGAGCTGTTTTTT. Amino acid sequence: CSARDLGAGELFF.

On this clonotype itself: This may come from a read error, since a much larger clone is one base off. V and J are TRBV5-1 and TRBJ2-1, with D possibly being TRBD2 (6 bases). Germline V gene lookup returns CDR1 SGHRS and CDR2 YFSETQ. This CDR3 is 15 amino acids long. CDR3 sequence reads: CVSSLAGGTYNEQFF. The CDR3 nucleotides read TGCGTCAGCAGCTTGGCCGGGGGAACCTACAATGAGCAGTTCTTC.

This clonotype was detected many times. The chain joins TRBV7-9 to TRBJ1-4; D uncertain. The germline V gene has CDR1 SEHNR and CDR2 FQNEAQ (reference sequence). Trimming took 4 bases from V and 6 from J, leaving 9 bases between them. The CDR3 is 13 residues long. CDR3 DNA sequence: TGTGCCAGCAGCTCAACAATTGATGAAAAACTGTTTTTT. This translates into CASSSTIDEKLFF.

About this clonotype itself: This clone may be a read error of a much larger clone one base away. This likely comes from a read error, as the CDR3 has no conserved phenylalanine or tryptophan at its end. This rearrangement joins TRBV28 to TRBJ2-6; unclear D gene. Germline V gives CDR1 MDHEN, CDR2 SYDVKM. CDR3 length: 15 amino acids. V lost 5 bases and J lost 0, with 8 bases in between. CDR3 sequence: CASSLTLSGANVLTS. DNA for the CDR3: TGTGCCAGCAGTCTCACGCTCTCTGGGGCCAACGTCCTGACTTCC.

This chain uses TRBV6-2 or TRBV6-3 with TRBJ2-7, with D tentatively TRBD2 (7 bases). This CDR3 region has 16 residues. Germline assignment: CDR1 MNHEY and CDR2 SVGEGT. V shed 3 bases and J shed 3 bases, with 18 bases lying between them. This CDR3 reads CASSYIGGGPVYEQYF. Here the CDR3 DNA reads TGTGCCAGCAGTTATATAGGGGGAGGGCCGGTCTACGAGCAGTACTTC.

Many counts were recorded for this clonotype. V is TRBV4-3 and J is TRBJ2-3, with D possibly being TRBD2 (5 bases). The V and J ends lost 3 bases and 5 bases respectively, with 6 bases between them. The CDR3 has 12 residues. Germline V gene sequence: CDR1 LGHNA, CDR2 YSLEER. CDR3 protein: CASSQGVDTQYF. CDR3 nucleotides: TGCGCCAGCAGCCAGGGAGTAGATACGCAGTATTTT.

As regards this clonotype: This sequence may be a read error, since a much larger clone differs from it by one base. The chain combines TRBV9 with TRBJ2-1; TRBD2 might be the D (5 bases). Germline-derived CDR1 and CDR2 are SGDLS and YYNGEE. CDR3 length: 17 amino acids. The CDR3 sequence is CTSSVAQTTSSYNEQFF. In DNA, the CDR3 is TGTACCAGCAGCGTAGCCCAGACAACTAGCTCCTACAATGAGCAGTTCTTC.

Turning to this clonotype: Without the conserved terminal phenylalanine or tryptophan, this CDR3 likely stems from a read error. The CDR3: CAWSPLAYEQYS. DNA of the CDR3: TGTGCCTGGAGCCCACTAGCCTACGAGCAGTACTCC. V usage is TRBV30 and J usage is TRBJ2-7, with D maybe TRBD2 (5 bases). Germline values: CDR1 GTSNPN, CDR2 SVGIG (reference sequence). Trimming removed 3 bases at V and 2 bases at J, with 8 bases between. CDR3 length: 12 amino acids.

This clonotype occurred a few times. The chain uses TRBV14 and TRBJ2-7; 7 bases align to TRBD1. The V segment lost 4 bases and the J segment 5 bases; nucleotides outside the gene matches: 8. This CDR3 comprises 14 residues. CDR1 and CDR2 from the germline V gene are SGHDN and FVKESK. This CDR3 reads CASSPTGFSDEQYF. As DNA, the CDR3 is TGTGCCAGCAGCCCGACAGGGTTCAGCGACGAGCAGTACTTC.